The TCR beta chain described here comes from a study of cytomegalovirus exposure and HLA in healthy donors. PCR used 60 Vbeta primers and 13 Jbeta primers. Repertoires were generated with immunoSEQ multiplex PCR, while TCRdb's copy carries only in-frame clones and drops some. The profile shows fewer than 200,000 clones, around 85% of them singletons. A note on this clone: What it binds is not known.

V lost 4 bases and J lost 5; bases outside the gene matches: 8. The CDR3 runs to 15 residues. Germline-derived CDR1 and CDR2 are SGHTS and YDEGEE. Regarding the study as a whole: Later examination showed HLA-associated TCR beta chains had greater clonal expansion than equally common others.

The chain is built from TRBV5-8 and TRBJ1-4, with TRBD1 matching 7 bases. Sequences were obtained from PBMCs. The origin of this receptor is a human donor in good health. The CDR3 region is CASSIGGQRNEKLFF. CDR3 sequence (DNA): TGTGCCAGCAGCATCGGGGGACAGCGGAATGAAAAACTGTTTTTT.